This TCR beta chain is from a study of cytomegalovirus exposure and HLA in healthy donors. Study-level information: The same platform was used for the 130 or so validation repertoires as for the roughly 670 first-cohort repertoires, as reported in a later analysis. Study-wide findings and caveats: Investigators reported 150 to 200 TCR beta chains as tied to cytomegalovirus. According to a subsequent analysis, TCR clusters from the first cohort were inclined to appear together in the 120 validation repertoires.

This clone appeared a few times. The target antigen is unknown. Generated by immunoSEQ multiplex PCR, the TCRdb table keeps only in-frame clones and is missing some. The table lists more than 120,000 clones, 87% of them singletons. The CDR3 extends over 14 amino acids. Trimming removed 3 bases at V and 5 bases at J, with 11 bases between. CDR1 LGHNA and CDR2 YNFKEQ come from the germline V gene. These donors were members of the approximately 110-subject validation cohort, a group separate from the approximately 620-subject first cohort. The sequencing sample was made of PBMCs. The source is a man between 18 and 29 years old in good health and CMV-seropositive. The chain links TRBV4-2 to TRBJ2-4; the D gene is possibly TRBD2 (5 bases). CDR3 region: CASSHLEAENIQYF. The CDR3 coding sequence is TGTGCCAGCAGCCATTTGGAGGCAGAAAACATTCAGTACTTC.